Described below is a single T cell receptor (beta chain) sequence and its context. What it binds is unknown. The data originate from a study of post-analysis software for immune sequencing data. Study findings and constraints: Batch-matched samples strongly co-clustered by F measure. In patients, five or six TRBV segments were more frequent than in controls, with TRBV5-6, TRBV5-1 and TRBV20-1 among them.

The authors incorporated unique molecular identifiers into the TCR beta cDNA libraries. TCRdb redid the calling of the PCR reads with MiXCR, one entry per CDR3 protein. The sample yields almost 700,000 distinct CDR3 sequences, around 64% seen once. Unmatched junction bases numbered 11, after V lost 0 bases and J lost 7 bases. Germline V lookup: CDR1 SQVTM, CDR2 ANQGSEA. The CDR3 consists of 16 residues. The chain recombines TRBV29-1 with TRBJ2-1; 8 bases align to TRBD2. Sequencing used blood. This TCR was sampled from a girl aged 2 to 9 with multiple sclerosis. The CDR3 DNA reads TGCAGCGTTGAAGACAAGGGCGGGAGGACCGTAAATGAGCAGTTCTTC. Its protein is CSVEDKGGRTVNEQFF.